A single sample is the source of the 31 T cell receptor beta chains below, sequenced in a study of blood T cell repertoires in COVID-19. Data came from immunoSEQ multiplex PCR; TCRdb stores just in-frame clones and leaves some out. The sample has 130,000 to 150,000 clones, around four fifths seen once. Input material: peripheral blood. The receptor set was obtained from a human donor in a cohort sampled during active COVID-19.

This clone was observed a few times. In DNA, the CDR3 is TGTGCCAGTAGTATGGAGGTGGTTCAGCCCCAGCATTTT. This codes for CASSMEVVQPQHF. V gene TRBV19 combines with J gene TRBJ1-5; unclear D gene. Trimming shortened V by 3 bases and J by 6 bases, and 9 bases separated the two germline ends. Germline V lookup: CDR1 LNHDA, CDR2 SQIVND (reference sequence). The CDR3 loop spans 13 amino acids.

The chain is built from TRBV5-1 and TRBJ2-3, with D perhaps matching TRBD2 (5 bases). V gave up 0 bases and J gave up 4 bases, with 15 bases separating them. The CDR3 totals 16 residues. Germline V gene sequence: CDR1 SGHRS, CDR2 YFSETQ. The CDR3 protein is CASSLGTGMAADTQYF. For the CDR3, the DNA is TGCGCCAGCAGCTTGGGAACGGGGATGGCCGCAGATACGCAGTATTTT.

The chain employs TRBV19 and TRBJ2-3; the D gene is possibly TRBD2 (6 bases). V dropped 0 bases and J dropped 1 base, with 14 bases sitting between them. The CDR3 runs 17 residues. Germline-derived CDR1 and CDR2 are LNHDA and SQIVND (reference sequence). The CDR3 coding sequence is TGTGCCAGTAGTATAGATCACGAGCGGGCGGGCACAGATACGCAGTATTTT. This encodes CASSIDHERAGTDTQYF.

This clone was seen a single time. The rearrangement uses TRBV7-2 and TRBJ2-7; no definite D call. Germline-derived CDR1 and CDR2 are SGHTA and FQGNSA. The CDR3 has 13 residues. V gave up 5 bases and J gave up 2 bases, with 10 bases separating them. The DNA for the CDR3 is TGTGCCAGCAGCCCCAGACAAACCTACGAGCAGTACTTC. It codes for CASSPRQTYEQYF.

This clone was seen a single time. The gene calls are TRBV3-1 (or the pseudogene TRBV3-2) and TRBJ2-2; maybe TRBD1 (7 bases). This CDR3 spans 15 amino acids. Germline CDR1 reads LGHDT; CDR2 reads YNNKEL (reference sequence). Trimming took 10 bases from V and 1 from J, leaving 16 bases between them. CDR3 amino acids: CATSRGELNTGELFF. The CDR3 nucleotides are TGTGCCACCTCCAGGGGGGAATTGAACACCGGGGAGCTGTTTTTT.

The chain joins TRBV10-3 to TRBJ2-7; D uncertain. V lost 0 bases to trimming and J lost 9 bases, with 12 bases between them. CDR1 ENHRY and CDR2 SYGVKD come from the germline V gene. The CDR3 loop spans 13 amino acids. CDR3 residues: CAISESTATRQYF. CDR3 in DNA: TGTGCCATCAGTGAGTCTACAGCCACACGGCAGTACTTC.

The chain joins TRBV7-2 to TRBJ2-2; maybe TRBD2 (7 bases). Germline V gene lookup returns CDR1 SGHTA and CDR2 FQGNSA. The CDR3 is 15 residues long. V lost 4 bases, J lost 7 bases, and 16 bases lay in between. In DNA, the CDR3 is TGTGCCAGCAGCTGGGAGGGTAGGGGGATCGGGGAGCTGTTTTTT. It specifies CASSWEGRGIGELFF.

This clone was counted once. In DNA form, the CDR3 reads TGTGCCAGCAGCGCCAGGGGACGGGACACCGGGGAGCTGTTTTTT. Its protein is CASSARGRDTGELFF. The chain employs TRBV11-3 and TRBJ2-2; a weak D match, TRBD1 (6 bases). V shed 5 bases and J shed 3 bases, with 13 bases lying between them. The length of the CDR3 is 15 residues. Germline loops: CDR1 SGHNT, CDR2 YENEEA.

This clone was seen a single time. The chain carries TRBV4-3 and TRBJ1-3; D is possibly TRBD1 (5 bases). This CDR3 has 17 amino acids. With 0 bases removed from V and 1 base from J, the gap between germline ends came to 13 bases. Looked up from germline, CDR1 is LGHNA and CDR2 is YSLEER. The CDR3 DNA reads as TGCGCCAGCAGCCAAGATGGTCCAGGGCAATCTGGAAACACCATATATTTT. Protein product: CASSQDGPGQSGNTIYF.

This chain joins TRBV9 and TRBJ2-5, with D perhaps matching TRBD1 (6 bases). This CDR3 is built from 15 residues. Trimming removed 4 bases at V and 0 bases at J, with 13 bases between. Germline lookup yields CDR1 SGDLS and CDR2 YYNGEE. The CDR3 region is CASSIPQGHQETQYF. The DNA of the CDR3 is TGTGCCAGCAGCATACCACAGGGCCACCAAGAGACCCAGTACTTC.

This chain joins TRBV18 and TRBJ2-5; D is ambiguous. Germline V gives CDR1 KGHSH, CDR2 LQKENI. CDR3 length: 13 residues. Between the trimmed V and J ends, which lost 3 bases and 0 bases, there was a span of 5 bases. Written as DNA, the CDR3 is TGTGCCAGCTCACCGTCCAACCAAGAGACCCAGTACTTC. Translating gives CASSPSNQETQYF.

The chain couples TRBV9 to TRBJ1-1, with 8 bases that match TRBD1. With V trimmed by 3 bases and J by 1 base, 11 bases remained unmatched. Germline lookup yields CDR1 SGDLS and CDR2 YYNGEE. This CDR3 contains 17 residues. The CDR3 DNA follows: TGTGCCAGCAGCGCCAGGACAGGGCTGACTGGGAACACTGAAGCTTTCTTT. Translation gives CASSARTGLTGNTEAFF.

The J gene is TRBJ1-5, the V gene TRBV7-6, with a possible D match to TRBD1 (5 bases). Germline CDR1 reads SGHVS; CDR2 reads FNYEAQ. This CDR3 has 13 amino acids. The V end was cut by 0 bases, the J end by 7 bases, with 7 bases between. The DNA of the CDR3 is TGTGCCAGCAGCTTAGCCAGGGCCCAGCCCCAGCATTTT. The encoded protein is CASSLARAQPQHF.

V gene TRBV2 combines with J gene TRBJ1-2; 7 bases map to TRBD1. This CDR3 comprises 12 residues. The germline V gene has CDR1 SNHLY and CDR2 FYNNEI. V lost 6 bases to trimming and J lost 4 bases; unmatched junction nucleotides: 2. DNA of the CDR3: TGTGCCAGCAGGACAGGGATCTATGGCTACACCTTC. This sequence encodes CASRTGIYGYTF.

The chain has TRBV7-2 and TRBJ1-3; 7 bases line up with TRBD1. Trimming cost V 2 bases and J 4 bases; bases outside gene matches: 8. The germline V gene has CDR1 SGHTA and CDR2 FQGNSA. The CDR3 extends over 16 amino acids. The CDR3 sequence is CASSLQGGNLGNTIYF. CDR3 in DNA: TGTGCCAGCAGCTTACAGGGGGGCAATCTGGGAAACACCATATATTTT.

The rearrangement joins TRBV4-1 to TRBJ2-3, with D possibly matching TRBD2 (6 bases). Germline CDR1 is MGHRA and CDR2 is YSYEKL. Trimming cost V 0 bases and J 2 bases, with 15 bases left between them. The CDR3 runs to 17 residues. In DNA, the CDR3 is TGCGCCAGCAGCCAAGATCAGGCGACTAGAGCCACAGATACGCAGTATTTT. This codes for CASSQDQATRATDTQYF.

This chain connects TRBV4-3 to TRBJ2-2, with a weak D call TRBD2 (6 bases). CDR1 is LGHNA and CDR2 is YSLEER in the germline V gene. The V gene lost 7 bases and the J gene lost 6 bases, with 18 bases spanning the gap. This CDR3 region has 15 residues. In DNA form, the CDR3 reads TGCGCCAGCACGTTTAGTCGGGGGTTGCCCGGGGAGCTGTTTTTT. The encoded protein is CASTFSRGLPGELFF.

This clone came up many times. Written as DNA, the CDR3 is TGTGCCAGCAGCGTAGACGGAGCAAATCAGCCCCAGCATTTT. Translation: CASSVDGANQPQHF. The chain recombines TRBV9 with TRBJ1-5; D is unresolved. Germline V gene lookup returns CDR1 SGDLS and CDR2 YYNGEE. This CDR3 spans 14 amino acids. The ends were cut back, 0 bases at V and 4 bases at J, with 8 bases in the middle.

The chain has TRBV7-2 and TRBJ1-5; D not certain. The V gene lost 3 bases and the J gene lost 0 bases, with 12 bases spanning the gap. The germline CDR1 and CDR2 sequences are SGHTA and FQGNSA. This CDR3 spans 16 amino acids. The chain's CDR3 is CASSFEVSFSNQPQHF. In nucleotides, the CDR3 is TGTGCCAGCAGCTTCGAGGTTTCTTTTAGCAATCAGCCCCAGCATTTT.

The CDR3 loop is CASSSESIYGYTF. The CDR3 DNA reads as TGTGCCAGCAGTTCAGAATCAATCTATGGCTACACCTTC. V and J are TRBV11-2 and TRBJ1-2, with D unresolved. The germline CDR1 and CDR2 sequences are SGHAT and FQNNGV. Between the trimmed V and J ends, which lost 6 bases and 4 bases, there was a span of 12 bases. This CDR3 has 13 residues.

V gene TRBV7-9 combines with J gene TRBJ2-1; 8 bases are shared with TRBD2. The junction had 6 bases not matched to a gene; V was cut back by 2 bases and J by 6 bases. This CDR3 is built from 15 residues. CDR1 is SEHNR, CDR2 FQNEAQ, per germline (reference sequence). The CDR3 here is CASSLSGGRFNEQFF. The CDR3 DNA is TGTGCCAGCAGCTTATCGGGGGGGCGCTTCAATGAGCAGTTCTTC.

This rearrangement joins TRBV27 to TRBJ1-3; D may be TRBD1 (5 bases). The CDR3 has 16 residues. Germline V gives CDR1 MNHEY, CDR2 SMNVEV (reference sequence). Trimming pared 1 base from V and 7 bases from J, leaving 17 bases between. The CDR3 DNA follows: TGTGCCAGCAGTTTATTACCCTTGGGGCTTGGGAACACCATATATTTT. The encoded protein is CASSLLPLGLGNTIYF.

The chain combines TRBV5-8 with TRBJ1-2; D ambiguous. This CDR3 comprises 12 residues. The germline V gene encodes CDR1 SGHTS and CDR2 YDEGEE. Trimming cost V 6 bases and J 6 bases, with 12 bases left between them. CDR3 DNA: TGTGCCAGCAACCGGTTAGCAGATGGCTACACCTTC. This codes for CASNRLADGYTF.

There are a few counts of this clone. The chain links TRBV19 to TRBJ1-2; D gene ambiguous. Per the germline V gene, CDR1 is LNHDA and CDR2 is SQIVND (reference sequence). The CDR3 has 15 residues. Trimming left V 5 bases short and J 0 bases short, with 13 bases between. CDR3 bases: TGTGCCAGTAGTTTAGGAAGTGACACTAACTATGGCTACACCTTC. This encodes CASSLGSDTNYGYTF.

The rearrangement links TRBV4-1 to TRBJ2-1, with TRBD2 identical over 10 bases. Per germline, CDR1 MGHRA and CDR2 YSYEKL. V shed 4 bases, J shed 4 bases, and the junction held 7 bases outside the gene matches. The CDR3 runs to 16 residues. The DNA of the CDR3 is TGCGCCAGCAGCCTCTCGACTAGCGGGCAGTACAATGAGCAGTTCTTC. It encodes CASSLSTSGQYNEQFF.

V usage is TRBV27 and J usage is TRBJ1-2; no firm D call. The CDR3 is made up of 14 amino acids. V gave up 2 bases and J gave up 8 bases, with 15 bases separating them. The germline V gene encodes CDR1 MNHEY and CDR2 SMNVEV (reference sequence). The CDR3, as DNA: TGTGCCAGCAGTTTAAACCGCGGGGAGCGGGGCTACACCTTC. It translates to CASSLNRGERGYTF.

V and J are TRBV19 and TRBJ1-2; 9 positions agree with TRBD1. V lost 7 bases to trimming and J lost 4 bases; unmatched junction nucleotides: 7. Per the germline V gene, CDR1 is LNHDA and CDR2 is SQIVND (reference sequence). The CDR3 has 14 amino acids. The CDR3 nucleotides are TGTGCCAGTATCCGGACAGGGGAAACCTATGGCTACACCTTC. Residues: CASIRTGETYGYTF.

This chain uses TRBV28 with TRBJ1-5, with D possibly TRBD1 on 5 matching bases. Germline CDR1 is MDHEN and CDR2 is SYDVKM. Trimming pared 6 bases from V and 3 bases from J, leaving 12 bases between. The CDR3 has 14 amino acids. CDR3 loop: CASRTGLNNQPQHF. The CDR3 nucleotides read TGTGCCAGCAGAACGGGACTTAACAATCAGCCCCAGCATTTT.

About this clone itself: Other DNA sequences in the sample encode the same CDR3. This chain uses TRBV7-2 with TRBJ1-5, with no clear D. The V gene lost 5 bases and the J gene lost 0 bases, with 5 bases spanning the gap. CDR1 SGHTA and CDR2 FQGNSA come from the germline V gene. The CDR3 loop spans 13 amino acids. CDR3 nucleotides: TGTGCCAGCAGCCCTTATAGCAATCAGCCCCAGCATTTT. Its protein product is CASSPYSNQPQHF.

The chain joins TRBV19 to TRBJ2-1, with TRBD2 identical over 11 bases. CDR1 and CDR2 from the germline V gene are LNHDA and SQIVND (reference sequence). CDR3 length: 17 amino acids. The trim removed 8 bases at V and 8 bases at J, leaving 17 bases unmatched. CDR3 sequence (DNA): TGTGCCAGTGCTGAGCTAACCCCGGGACTAGCGGTGGATGAGCAGTTCTTC. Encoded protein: CASAELTPGLAVDEQFF.

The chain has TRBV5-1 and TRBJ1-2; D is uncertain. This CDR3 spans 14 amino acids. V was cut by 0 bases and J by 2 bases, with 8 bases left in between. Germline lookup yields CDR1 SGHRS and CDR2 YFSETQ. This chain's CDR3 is CASSLGPGNYGYTF. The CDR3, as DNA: TGCGCCAGCAGCTTGGGGCCGGGAAACTATGGCTACACCTTC.